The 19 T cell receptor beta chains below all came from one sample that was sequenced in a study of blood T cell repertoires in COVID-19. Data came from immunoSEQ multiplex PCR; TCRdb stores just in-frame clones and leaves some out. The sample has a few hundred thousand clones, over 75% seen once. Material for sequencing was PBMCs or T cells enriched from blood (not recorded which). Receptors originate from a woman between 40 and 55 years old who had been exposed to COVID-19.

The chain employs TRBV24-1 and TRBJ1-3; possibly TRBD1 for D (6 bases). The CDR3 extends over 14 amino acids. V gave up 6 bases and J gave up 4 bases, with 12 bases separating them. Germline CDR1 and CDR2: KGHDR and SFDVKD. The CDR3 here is CATSTSGTGNTIYF. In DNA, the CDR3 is TGTGCCACCAGTACTTCCGGGACAGGAAACACCATATATTTT.

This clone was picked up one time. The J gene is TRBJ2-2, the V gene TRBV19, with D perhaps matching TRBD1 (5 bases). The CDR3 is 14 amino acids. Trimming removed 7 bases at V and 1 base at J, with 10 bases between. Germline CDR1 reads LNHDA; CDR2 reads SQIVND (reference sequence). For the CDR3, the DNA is TGTGCCAGTACCGACAGATTGAACACCGGGGAGCTGTTTTTT. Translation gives CASTDRLNTGELFF.

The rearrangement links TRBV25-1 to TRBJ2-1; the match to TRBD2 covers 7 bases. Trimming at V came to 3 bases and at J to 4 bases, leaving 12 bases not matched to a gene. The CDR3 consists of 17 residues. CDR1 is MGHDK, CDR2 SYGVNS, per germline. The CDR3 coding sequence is TGTGCCAGCAGTGAGGTCGCGGCGGGAGATCAATACAATGAGCAGTTCTTC. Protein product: CASSEVAAGDQYNEQFF.

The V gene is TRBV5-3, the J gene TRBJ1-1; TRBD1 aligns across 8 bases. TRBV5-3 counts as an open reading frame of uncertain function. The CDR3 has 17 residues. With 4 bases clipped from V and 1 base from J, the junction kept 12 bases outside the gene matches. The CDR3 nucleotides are TGTGCCAGAAGCCGACAGGGGCGGCCAGCTCAGAACACTGAAGCTTTCTTT. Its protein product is CARSRQGRPAQNTEAFF.

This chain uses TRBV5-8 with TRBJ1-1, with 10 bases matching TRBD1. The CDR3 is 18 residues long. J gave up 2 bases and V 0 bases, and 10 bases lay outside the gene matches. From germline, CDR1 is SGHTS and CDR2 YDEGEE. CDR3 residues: CASSLDLDRGSDNTEAFF. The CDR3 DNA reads TGTGCCAGCAGCTTGGATCTGGACAGGGGGAGTGACAACACTGAAGCTTTCTTT. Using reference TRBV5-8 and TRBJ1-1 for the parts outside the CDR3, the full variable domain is EAGVTQSPTHLIKTRGQQATLRCSPISGHTSVYWYQQALGLGLQFLLWYDEGEERNRGNFPPRFSGRQFPNYSSELNVNALELEDSALYLCASSLDLDRGSDNTEAFFGQGTRLTVV.

The CDR3 DNA is TGTGCCAGCAGTCCAGGGGCCCACTACACCTTC. Amino acids: CASSPGAHYTF. The chain combines TRBV2 with TRBJ1-2; tentative D call: TRBD1 (6 bases). The germline V gene has CDR1 SNHLY and CDR2 FYNNEI. V was pared by 5 bases and J by 10 bases, with 11 bases between. The CDR3 runs to 11 residues.

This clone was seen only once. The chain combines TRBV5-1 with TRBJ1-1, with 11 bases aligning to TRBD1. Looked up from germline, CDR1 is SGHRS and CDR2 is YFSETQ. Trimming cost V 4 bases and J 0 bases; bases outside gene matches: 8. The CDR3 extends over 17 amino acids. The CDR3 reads CASSGRTGGIVNTEAFF. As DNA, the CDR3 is TGCGCCAGCAGCGGGAGGACAGGGGGCATCGTGAACACTGAAGCTTTCTTT. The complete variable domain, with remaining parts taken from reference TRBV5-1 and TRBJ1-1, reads KAGVTQTPRYLIKTRGQQVTLSCSPISGHRSVSWYQQTPGQGLQFLFEYFSETQRNKGNFPGRFSGRQFSNSRSEMNVSTLELGDSALYLCASSGRTGGIVNTEAFFGQGTRLTVV.

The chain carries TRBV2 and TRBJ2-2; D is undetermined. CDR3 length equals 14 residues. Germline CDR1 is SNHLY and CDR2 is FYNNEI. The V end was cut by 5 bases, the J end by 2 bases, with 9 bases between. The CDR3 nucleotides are TGTGCCAGCAGTCTTGGGCGAAACACCGGGGAGCTGTTTTTT. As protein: CASSLGRNTGELFF.

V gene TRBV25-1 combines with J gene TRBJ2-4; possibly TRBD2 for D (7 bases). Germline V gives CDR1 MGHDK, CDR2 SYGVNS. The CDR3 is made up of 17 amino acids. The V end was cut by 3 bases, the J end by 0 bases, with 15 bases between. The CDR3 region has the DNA TGTGCCAGCAGTGAGAGGGGGGGTGGCCTAGCCAAAAACATTCAGTACTTC. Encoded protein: CASSERGGGLAKNIQYF.

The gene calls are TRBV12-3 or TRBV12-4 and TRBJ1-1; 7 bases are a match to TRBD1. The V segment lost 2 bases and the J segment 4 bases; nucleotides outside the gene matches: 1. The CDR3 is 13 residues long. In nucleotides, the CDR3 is TGTGCCAGCAGTTTACAGGGGGGCACTGAAGCTTTCTTT. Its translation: CASSLQGGTEAFF.

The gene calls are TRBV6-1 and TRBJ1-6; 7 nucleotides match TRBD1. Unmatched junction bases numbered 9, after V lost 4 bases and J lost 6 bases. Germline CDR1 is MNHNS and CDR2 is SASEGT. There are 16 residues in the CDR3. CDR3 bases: TGTGCCAGCAGTGTTACGGACAGGCCATTTAATTCACCCCTCCACTTT. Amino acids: CASSVTDRPFNSPLHF.

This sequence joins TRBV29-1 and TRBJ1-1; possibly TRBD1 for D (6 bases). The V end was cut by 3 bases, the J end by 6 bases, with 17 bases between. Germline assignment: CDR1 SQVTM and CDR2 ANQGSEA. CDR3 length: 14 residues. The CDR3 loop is CSVDKKTGYPEAFF. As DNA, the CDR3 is TGCAGCGTTGACAAAAAAACAGGGTACCCTGAAGCTTTCTTT.

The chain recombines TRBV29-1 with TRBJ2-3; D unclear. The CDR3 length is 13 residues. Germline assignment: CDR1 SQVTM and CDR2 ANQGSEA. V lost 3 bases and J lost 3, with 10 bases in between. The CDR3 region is CSVDLGMTDTQYF. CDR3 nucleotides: TGCAGCGTTGATCTAGGAATGACAGATACGCAGTATTTT.

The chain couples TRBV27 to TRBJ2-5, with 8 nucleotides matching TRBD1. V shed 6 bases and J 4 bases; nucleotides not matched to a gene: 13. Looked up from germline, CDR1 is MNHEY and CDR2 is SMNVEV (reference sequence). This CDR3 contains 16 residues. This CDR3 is CASSLGQGYTGETQYF. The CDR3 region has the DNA TGTGCCAGCAGCTTAGGACAGGGATATACGGGAGAGACCCAGTACTTC.

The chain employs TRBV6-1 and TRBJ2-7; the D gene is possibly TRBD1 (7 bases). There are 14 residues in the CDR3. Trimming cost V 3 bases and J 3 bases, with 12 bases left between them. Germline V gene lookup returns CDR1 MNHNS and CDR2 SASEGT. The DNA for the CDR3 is TGTGCCAGCAGTGACACGCAGGGGGGCTACGAGCAGTACTTC. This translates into CASSDTQGGYEQYF.

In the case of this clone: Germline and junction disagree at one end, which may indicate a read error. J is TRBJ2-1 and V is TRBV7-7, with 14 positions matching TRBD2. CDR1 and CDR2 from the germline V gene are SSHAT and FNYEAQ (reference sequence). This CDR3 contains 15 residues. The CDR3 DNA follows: TGTGCTAGCAGCTTCCGACTAGCGGGAGGGTATGAGCAGTTCTTC. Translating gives CASSFRLAGGYEQFF.

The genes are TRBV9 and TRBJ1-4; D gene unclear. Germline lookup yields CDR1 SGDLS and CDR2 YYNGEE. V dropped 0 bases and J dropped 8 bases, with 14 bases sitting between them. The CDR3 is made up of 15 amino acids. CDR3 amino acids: CASSVGAGGKEKLFF. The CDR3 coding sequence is TGTGCCAGCAGCGTAGGGGCAGGAGGAAAAGAAAAACTGTTTTTT.

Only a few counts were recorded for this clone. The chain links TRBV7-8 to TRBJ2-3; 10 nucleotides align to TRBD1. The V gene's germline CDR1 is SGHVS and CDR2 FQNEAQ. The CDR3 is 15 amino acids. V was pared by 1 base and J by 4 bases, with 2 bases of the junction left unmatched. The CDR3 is CASSLGQGAPDTQYF. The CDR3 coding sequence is TGTGCCAGCAGCTTAGGACAGGGGGCACCAGATACGCAGTATTTT.

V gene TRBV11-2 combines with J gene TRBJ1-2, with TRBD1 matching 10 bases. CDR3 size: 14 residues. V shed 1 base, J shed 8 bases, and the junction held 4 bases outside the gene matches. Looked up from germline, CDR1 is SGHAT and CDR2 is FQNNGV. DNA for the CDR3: TGTGCCAGCAGCTTAGGAGGGACAGGGGTAGGCTACACCTTC. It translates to CASSLGGTGVGYTF.